Listed below are T cell receptor beta chains from one sample, sequenced in a study of CD8 T cells in ankylosing spondylitis. MiXCR, applied by TCRdb to the 5' RACE reads, yields one record per CDR3 protein. The sample records fewer than 400,000 distinct CDR3 sequences, approximately 15% being singletons. Sequencing was carried out using blood, either unsorted or a sorted T cell fraction (not recorded which). The receptor set was obtained from a male donor with ankylosing spondylitis or in good health (not recorded which). The CDR3 runs from the conserved cysteine through the conserved F or W. A D gene is named only where the DNA matches it firmly. Clone size is given for some rows only: seen once, a few or many times, or a class if the clone is expanded.

clone_size	j_call	d_call	v_call	cdr3_nt	cdr3_aa
NA	TRBJ1-6	NA	TRBV19	TGTGCCAGCCGGACAGAGCGACCATACACTAATTCACCCCTCCACTTT	CASRTERPYTNSPLHF
many	TRBJ1-2	NA	TRBV29-1	TGCAGCGTTGACGATAGGGTGTCTGGCGGCTACACCTTC	CSVDDRVSGGYTF
NA	TRBJ2-3	TRBD2	TRBV6-5	TGTGCCAGCAGTTACGACGGGAGGGCCTCAGATACGCAGTATTTT	CASSYDGRASDTQYF
NA	TRBJ2-2	NA	TRBV7-2	TGTGCCAGCAGGCAGGCACTGGCGAACACCGGGGAGCTGTTTTTT	CASRQALANTGELFF
NA	TRBJ1-2	NA	TRBV2	TGTGCCAGCAACCGCAGTCCCACAGCTAACTATGGCTACACCTTC	CASNRSPTANYGYTF
NA	TRBJ2-7	NA	TRBV3-1	TGTGCCAGCAGCCCCAACTGGTCCCTGGGCGACTACGAGCAGTACTTC	CASSPNWSLGDYEQYF
many	TRBJ1-4	NA	TRBV12-3/TRBV12-4	TGTGCCAGCAGTTTAAACGCCTTTGAAAAACTGTTTTTT	CASSLNAFEKLFF
NA	TRBJ2-5	TRBD2	TRBV12-3/TRBV12-4	TGTGCCAGCAGTCCTAGCGGGGGGGCCGAGACCCAGTACTTC	CASSPSGGAETQYF
NA	TRBJ1-1	NA	TRBV20-1	TGCAGTGCTAGAGTGGGAGGGATTTTAAACACTGAAGCTTTCTTT	CSARVGGILNTEAFF
few	TRBJ2-7	NA	TRBV28	TGTGCCAGCAGTGGCGGACCGCCCTACGAGCAGTACTTC	CASSGGPPYEQYF
few	TRBJ2-3	NA	TRBV11-3	TGTGCCAGCAGCTTCTCGGGGGGCCCCGATACGCAGTATTTT	CASSFSGGPDTQYF
NA	TRBJ2-1	NA	TRBV5-1	TGCGCCAGCAGCCAGATTTCAGGGGCCCCTGGCAATGAGCAGTTCTTC	CASSQISGAPGNEQFF
NA	TRBJ2-7	NA	TRBV7-2	TGTGCCAGCAGCTTGTCCCTAAAACTTGATTACGAGCAGTACTTC	CASSLSLKLDYEQYF